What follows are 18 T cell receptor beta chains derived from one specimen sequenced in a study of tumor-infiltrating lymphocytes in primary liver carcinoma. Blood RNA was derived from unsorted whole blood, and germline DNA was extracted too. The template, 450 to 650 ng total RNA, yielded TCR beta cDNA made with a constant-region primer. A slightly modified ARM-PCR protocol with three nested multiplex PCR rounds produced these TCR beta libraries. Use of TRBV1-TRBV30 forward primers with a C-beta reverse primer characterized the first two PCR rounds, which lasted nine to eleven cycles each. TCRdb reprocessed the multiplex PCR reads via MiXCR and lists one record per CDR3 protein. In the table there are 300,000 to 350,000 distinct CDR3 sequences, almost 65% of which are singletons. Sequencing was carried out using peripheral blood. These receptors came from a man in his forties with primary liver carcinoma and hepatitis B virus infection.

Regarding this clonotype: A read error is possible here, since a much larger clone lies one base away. The CDR3 bases are TGCGCCAGCAGCCAAAACACTTCCGAGACCCAGTACTTC. Translated: CASSQNTSETQYF. V gene TRBV4-1 combines with J gene TRBJ2-5; D unclear. Germline CDR1 reads MGHRA; CDR2 reads YSYEKL. The CDR3 has 13 residues. Trimming removed 2 bases from V and 5 bases from J, with 9 bases in between.

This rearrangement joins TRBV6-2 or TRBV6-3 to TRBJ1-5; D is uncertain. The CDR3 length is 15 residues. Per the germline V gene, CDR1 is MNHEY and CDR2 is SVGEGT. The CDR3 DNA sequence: TGTGCTAACAGTTGGGGTGGCGGAAGCAATCAGCCCCAGCATTTT. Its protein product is CANSWGGGSNQPQHF.

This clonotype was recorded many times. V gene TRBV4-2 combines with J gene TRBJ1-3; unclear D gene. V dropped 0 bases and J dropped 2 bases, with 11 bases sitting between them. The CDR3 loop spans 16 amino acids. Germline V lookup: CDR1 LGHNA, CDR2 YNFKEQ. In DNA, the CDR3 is TGTGCCAGCAGCCAAGATGTAGGCCTCGCTGGAAACACCATATATTTT. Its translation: CASSQDVGLAGNTIYF.

CDR3 coding DNA: TGCAGTGAAAGCGGCAGGGGCCCTAACCAAGAGACCCAGTACTTC. This sequence encodes CSESGRGPNQETQYF. The V and J genes are TRBV20-1 and TRBJ2-5; possible D gene TRBD1, 6 bases. Germline V CDR1 and CDR2: DFQATT, SNEGSKA (reference sequence). The CDR3 is made up of 15 amino acids. The V gene lost 7 bases and the J gene lost 0 bases, with 18 bases spanning the gap.

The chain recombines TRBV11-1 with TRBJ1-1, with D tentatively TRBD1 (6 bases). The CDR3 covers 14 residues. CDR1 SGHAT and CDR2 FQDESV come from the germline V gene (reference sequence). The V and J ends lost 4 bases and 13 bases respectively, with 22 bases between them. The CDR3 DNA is TGTGCCAGCAGCTCCACAGGGATGAACACTGAAATTTTCTTT. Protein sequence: CASSSTGMNTEIFF.

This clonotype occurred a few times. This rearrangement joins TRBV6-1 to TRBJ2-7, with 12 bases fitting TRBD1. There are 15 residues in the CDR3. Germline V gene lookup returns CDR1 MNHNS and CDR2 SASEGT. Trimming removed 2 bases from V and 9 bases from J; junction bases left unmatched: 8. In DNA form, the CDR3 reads TGTGCCAGCAGTGAAACCCGGGACAGGGGGCGGTTGCAGTACTTC. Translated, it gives CASSETRDRGRLQYF.

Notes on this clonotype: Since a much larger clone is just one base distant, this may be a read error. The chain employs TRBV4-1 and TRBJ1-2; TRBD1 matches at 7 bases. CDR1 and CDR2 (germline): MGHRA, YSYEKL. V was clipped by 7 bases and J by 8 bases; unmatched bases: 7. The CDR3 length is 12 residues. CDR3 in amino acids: CASIRTGDGYTF. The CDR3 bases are TGCGCCAGCATCCGCACAGGGGACGGCTACACCTTC.

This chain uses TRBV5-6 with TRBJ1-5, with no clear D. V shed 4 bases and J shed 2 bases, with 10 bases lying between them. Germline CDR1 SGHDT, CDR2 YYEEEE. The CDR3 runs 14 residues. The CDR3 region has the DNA TGTGCCAGCAGCCCCGGATATGGCAATCAGCCCCAGCATTTT. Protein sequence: CASSPGYGNQPQHF.

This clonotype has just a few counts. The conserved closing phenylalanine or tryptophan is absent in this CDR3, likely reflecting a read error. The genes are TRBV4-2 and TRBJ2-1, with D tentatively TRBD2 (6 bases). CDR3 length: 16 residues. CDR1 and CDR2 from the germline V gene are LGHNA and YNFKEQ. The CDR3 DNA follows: TGTGCTAGCAGCCAAGATAGGCGGGGATCCTACAATGAGCAGTTCCTC. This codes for CASSQDRRGSYNEQFL.

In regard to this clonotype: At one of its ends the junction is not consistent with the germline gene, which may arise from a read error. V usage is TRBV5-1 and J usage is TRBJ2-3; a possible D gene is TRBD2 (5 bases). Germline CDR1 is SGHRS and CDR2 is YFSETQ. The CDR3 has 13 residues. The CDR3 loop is CASSLRDPDMQYF. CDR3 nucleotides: TGCGCCAGCAGCTTGCGGGATCCAGATATGCAGTATTTT.

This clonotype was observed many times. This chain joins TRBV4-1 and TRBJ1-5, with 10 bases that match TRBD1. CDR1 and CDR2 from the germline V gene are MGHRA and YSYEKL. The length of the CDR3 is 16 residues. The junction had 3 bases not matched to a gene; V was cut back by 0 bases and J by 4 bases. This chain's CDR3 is CASSQEPGQGNQPQHF. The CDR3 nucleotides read TGCGCCAGCAGCCAAGAACCGGGACAGGGGAATCAGCCCCAGCATTTT.

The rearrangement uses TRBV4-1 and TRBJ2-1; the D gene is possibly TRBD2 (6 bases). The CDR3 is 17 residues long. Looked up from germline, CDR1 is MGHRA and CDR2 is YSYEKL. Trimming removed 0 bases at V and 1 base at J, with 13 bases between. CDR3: CASSQDGERVSYNEQFF. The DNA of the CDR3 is TGCGCCAGCAGCCAAGACGGGGAGCGGGTTTCCTACAATGAGCAGTTCTTC.

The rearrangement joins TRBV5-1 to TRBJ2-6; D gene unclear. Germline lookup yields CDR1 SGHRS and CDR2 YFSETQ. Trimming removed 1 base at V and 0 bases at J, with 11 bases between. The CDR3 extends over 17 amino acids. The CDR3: CASSLMSVSSGANVLTF. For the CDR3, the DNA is TGCGCCAGCAGCTTGATGAGCGTCTCCTCTGGGGCCAACGTCCTGACTTTC.

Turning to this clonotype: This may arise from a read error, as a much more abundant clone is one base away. DNA for the CDR3: TGTGCCAACAGCCAAGAATTCGGACTAGAGAACACCGGGGAGCTGTTTTTT. Amino acids: CANSQEFGLENTGELFF. The rearrangement uses TRBV14 and TRBJ2-2; TRBD2 aligns across 7 bases. The germline CDR1 and CDR2 sequences are SGHDN and FVKESK. The CDR3 spans 17 residues. The variable domain in full, with the rest retrieved from reference TRBV14 and TRBJ2-2, is EAGVTQFPSHSVIEKGQTVTLRCDPISGHDNLYWYRRVMGKEIKFLLHFVKESKQDESGMPNNRFLAERTGGTYSTLKVQPAELEDSGVYFCANSQEFGLENTGELFFGEGSRLTVL.

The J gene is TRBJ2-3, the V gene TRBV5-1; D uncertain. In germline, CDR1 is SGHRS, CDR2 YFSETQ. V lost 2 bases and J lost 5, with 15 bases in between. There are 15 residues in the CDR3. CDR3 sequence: CASSLVAGEVDTQYF. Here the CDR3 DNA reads TGCGCCAGCAGCTTAGTAGCAGGAGAGGTAGATACGCAGTATTTT.

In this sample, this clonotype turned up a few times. The CDR3 nucleotides read TGCGCCAGCAGCCAAGAGGAGTGGCGCTTCACCTACAATGAGCAGTTCTTC. As protein: CASSQEEWRFTYNEQFF. This sequence joins TRBV4-1 and TRBJ2-1; D not resolved. V was cut by 0 bases and J by 2 bases, with 14 bases left in between. The V gene's germline CDR1 is MGHRA and CDR2 YSYEKL. The CDR3 extends over 17 amino acids.

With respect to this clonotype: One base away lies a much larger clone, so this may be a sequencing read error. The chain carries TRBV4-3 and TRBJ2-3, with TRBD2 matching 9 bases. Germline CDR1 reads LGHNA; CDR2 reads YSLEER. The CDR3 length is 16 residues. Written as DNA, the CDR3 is TGCACCAGCAGCTCCTTAGCGGGAGTCGGCACAGATACGCAGTATTTT. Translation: CTSSSLAGVGTDTQYF.

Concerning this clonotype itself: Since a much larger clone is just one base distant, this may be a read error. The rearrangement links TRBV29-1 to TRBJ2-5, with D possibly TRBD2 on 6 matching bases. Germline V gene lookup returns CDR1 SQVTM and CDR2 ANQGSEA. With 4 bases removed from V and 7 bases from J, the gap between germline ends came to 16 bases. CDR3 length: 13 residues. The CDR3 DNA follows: TGCAGCGTTGCCCCTGTAGCCGGGGGGACCCAGTACTTC. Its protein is CSVAPVAGGTQYF.